This entry features one T cell receptor (beta chain) sequence. The data are from a study of graft-versus-host responses after intestinal transplantation. For the study at large: Among the recipients, all got anti-thymocyte globulin induction and then tacrolimus and steroids for approximately 3 years. The study, taken as a whole, reports: GvH clonotypes were identified within recipient marrow, with a subset emerging first in ileum or blood.

Co-plating was performed using around 200,000 CFSE-labeled responder cells and around 200,000 irradiated, violet-dye-labeled stimulator cells. Post-reaction sorting isolated proliferating CFSE-low CD3+CD4+ and CD3+CD8+ responders. Some clones are missing from TCRdb's copy, which holds only in-frame ones; the method was immunoSEQ multiplex PCR. The sample records 8,000 or so clones, roughly 30% being singletons. The germline V gene has CDR1 MNHEY and CDR2 SMNVEV (reference sequence). Trimming took off 0 bases at V and 10 bases at J, with 13 bases between the two ends. This CDR3 is built from 13 residues.

Specimen: alloreactive CD8+ T cells from a mixed lymphocyte reaction culture, collected before intestinal transplant. The subset denotes: CFSE-low proliferating T cells sorted from approximately six-day pre-transplant mixed lymphocyte reaction (GvH or HvG direction). This clonotype was sampled from a human patient who received an intestinal transplant. The gene calls are TRBV27 and TRBJ2-7; D remains unclear. Here the CDR3 reads CASSLSPRQSQYF. The DNA of the CDR3 is TGTGCCAGCAGTTTATCCCCCAGGCAGTCCCAGTACTTC.